The clone carrying this T cell receptor beta chain was seen a few times. Its antigen is still unknown. This may be a read error: a much more frequent sequence differs by one nucleotide. Genomic DNA templated the TCR beta VDJ and CDR3 profiling. TCRdb reprocessed the reads with MiXCR, giving one entry per CDR3 protein. Altogether 250,000 to 350,000 distinct CDR3 sequences are present, 56% being singletons, with the ten largest covering approximately 8%. These data are taken from a study of CD8+CD57+ T cells in acquired aplastic anemia. Study-level findings and limits: Patients did not significantly differ from controls in CD8+ Simpson's diversity.

V was clipped by 0 bases and J by 8 bases, with 14 bases between them. CDR3 length equals 14 residues. From germline, CDR1 is SGHRS and CDR2 YFSETQ. The rearrangement uses TRBV5-1 and TRBJ1-2, with D hard to call. The material sequenced was sorted CD4+, CD8+, or CD8+CD57+ T cells (not recorded which) from PBMCs. The receptor was derived from a human donor with severe aplastic anemia or a healthy control (not recorded which). The CDR3 DNA reads TGCGCCAGCAGCTTGGCCACCGGAATGCGCGGCTACACCTTC. Translation: CASSLATGMRGYTF.